This TCR beta chain stems from a study of shared clonotypes between healthy human individuals. Study-wide background: Serving as donors were two women and a few men, whose ages spanned 18 to 49.

Produced via immunoSEQ multiplex PCR; TCRdb's table is partial and in-frame only. Of around 550,000 clones detected, approximately 96% appear once; the ten largest clones hold about 0.11%. CD45RO-negative CD8 cells positively selected for CCR7 made up the naive population, which excluded terminally differentiated effector memory CD45RA+ cells. Only Caucasian adults living in Nashville, Tennessee made up the donor group. Overall study findings and caveats: Rarefaction exposed incomplete sorted-subset sequencing despite large depth.

Comments on this clone: As yet, its antigen is unknown.

The CDR3 contains 14 residues. Trimming stripped 1 base from V and 4 bases from J, with 11 bases between. Germline-derived CDR1 and CDR2 are MNHNY and SVGAGI (reference sequence). The TCR was taken from a woman aged 25 to 39 in good health. The sequenced sample was naive CD8+ T cells sorted from blood. The chain carries TRBV6-6 and TRBJ2-7, with a possible D match to TRBD2 (5 bases). CDR3 DNA sequence: TGTGCCAGCAGTTACTGGTTCGAGGGTTACGAGCAGTACTTC. Its translation is CASSYWFEGYEQYF.